Sequencing of this TCR beta chain was carried out in a study of cytomegalovirus exposure and HLA in healthy donors. Study summary: Unique TCRs numbering approximately 80 million, obtained from HLA-typed donors, made up an early data release. Overall study results and limits: Analyzed later, most CMV-associated TCR beta chains appeared HLA-restricted. In a later analysis, HLA-C alleles had the fewest associated TCRs, DRB1 alleles the most.

A note on this clone: Its antigen remains unidentified.

Primers for the PCR totalled 60 Vbeta and 13 Jbeta. Original processing notes: An analysis that came later counted tens of millions of unique TCR beta chains, 10 million to 11 million shared. Measured with immunoSEQ multiplex PCR; TCRdb has only the in-frame clones, and not every one. The DNA was the basis for D and trimming; V, J and clone size are from that table. The data contain over 95,000 clones, 60% to 80% of them singletons. This clonotype was obtained from a man aged 35 to 55 in good health and CMV-seronegative. Sequenced: PBMCs.

Here the CDR3 reads CASSFQEESPLHF. The DNA for the CDR3 is TGCGCCAGCAGCTTCCAGGAAGAATCACCCCTCCACTTT. V is TRBV5-1 and J is TRBJ1-6; D not resolved. The CDR3 contains 13 residues. From germline, CDR1 is SGHRS and CDR2 YFSETQ. V dropped 2 bases and J dropped 10 bases, with 10 bases sitting between them. Drawing the rest from reference TRBV5-1 and TRBJ1-6, the complete variable domain is KAGVTQTPRYLIKTRGQQVTLSCSPISGHRSVSWYQQTPGQGLQFLFEYFSETQRNKGNFPGRFSGRQFSNSRSEMNVSTLELGDSALYLCASSFQEESPLHFGNGTRLTVT.